This entry lists 12 T cell receptor beta chains sequenced from one sample in a study of PD-1 blockade in classical Hodgkin lymphoma. Here immunoSEQ multiplex PCR was the method, and the copy in TCRdb shows in-frame clones only, minus some. The sample records under 20,000 clones, approximately 64% being singletons. Every one of the patients relapsed after autologous stem cell transplantation (brentuximab vedotin exposure was variable). The sample consisted of peripheral blood mononuclear cells (PBMCs), taken before the second cycle of nivolumab. These TCRs come from a human donor with classical Hodgkin lymphoma.

CDR3 bases: TGTGCCAGCAGCTATTATCAGAGCTCACCCCTCCACTTT. It yields the protein CASSYYQSSPLHF. The chain employs TRBV7-2 and TRBJ1-6; no reliable D call. V was clipped by 4 bases and J by 10 bases, with 11 bases between them. The germline CDR1 and CDR2 sequences are SGHTA and FQGNSA. CDR3 length: 13 residues.

The chain uses TRBV7-3 and TRBJ1-1; D possibly corresponds to TRBD1 (6 bases). Trimming cost V 2 bases and J 5 bases, with 9 bases left between them. The CDR3 has 13 residues. Germline-derived CDR1 and CDR2 are SGHTA and FQGTGA. The CDR3 loop is CASSLSQGTEAFF. The CDR3 region has the DNA TGTGCCAGCAGCTTATCCCAGGGGACTGAAGCTTTCTTT.

The chain recombines TRBV6-6 with TRBJ2-5, with unresolved D. Germline CDR1 reads MNHNY; CDR2 reads SVGAGI (reference sequence). The CDR3 has 14 amino acids. Trimming stripped 7 bases from V and 1 base from J, with 13 bases between. The CDR3 loop is CASTGTPPQETQYF. The CDR3 DNA is TGTGCCAGCACTGGCACCCCTCCCCAAGAGACCCAGTACTTC.

The chain joins TRBV14 to TRBJ2-7; the D is unclear. The CDR3 runs to 11 residues. Per the germline V gene, CDR1 is SGHDN and CDR2 is FVKESK. V lost 1 base and J 4 bases, leaving 2 bases between the germline ends. As DNA, the CDR3 is TGTGCCAGCAGCCAAGGGTACGAGCAGTACTTC. It is translated as CASSQGYEQYF.

V is TRBV19 and J is TRBJ1-2, with D maybe TRBD1 (6 bases). V was clipped by 4 bases and J by 10 bases, with 16 bases between them. The CDR3 runs to 13 residues. Germline-derived CDR1 and CDR2 are LNHDA and SQIVND (reference sequence). Written as DNA, the CDR3 is TGTGCCAGTAGTACCCACCAACAGGGCACCTACACCTTC. Translated, it gives CASSTHQQGTYTF.

DNA for the CDR3: TGTGCCATCAGCTCTAGCGGGAGGGCTTCAAAAGATACGCAGTATTTT. Protein product: CAISSSGRASKDTQYF. This chain connects TRBV10-3 to TRBJ2-3, with 12 nucleotides matching TRBD2. J gave up 5 bases and V 6 bases, and 9 bases lay outside the gene matches. CDR3 length: 16 residues. Germline CDR1 reads ENHRY; CDR2 reads SYGVKD.

This clone is categorized as hyperexpanded. V usage is TRBV11-2 and J usage is TRBJ1-1; D ambiguous. Trimming took off 1 base at V and 8 bases at J, with 8 bases between the two ends. Germline V gene lookup returns CDR1 SGHAT and CDR2 FQNNGV. The CDR3 has 12 residues. In DNA, the CDR3 is TGTGCCAGCAGCTTAGTGTGGTCCGAAGCTTTCTTT. Its protein product is CASSLVWSEAFF.

V and J are TRBV27 and TRBJ2-1; 11 bases map to TRBD2. V was clipped by 6 bases and J by 0 bases; unmatched bases: 13. The CDR3 loop spans 19 amino acids. In germline, CDR1 is MNHEY, CDR2 SMNVEV (reference sequence). The CDR3 DNA follows: TGTGCCAGCAGGCGAAGAGGGGTAGCGGGAGGGAGCTCCTACAATGAGCAGTTCTTC. Protein product: CASRRRGVAGGSSYNEQFF.

The gene calls are TRBV18 and TRBJ1-2; tentatively, D is TRBD1 (5 bases). Germline loops: CDR1 KGHSH, CDR2 LQKENI. Trimming cost V 1 base and J 8 bases, with 17 bases left between them. The CDR3 runs to 15 residues. The CDR3 loop reads CASSPLGEERSGYTF. Here the CDR3 DNA reads TGTGCCAGCTCACCACTAGGGGAAGAACGTTCCGGCTACACCTTC.

The chain has TRBV18 and TRBJ2-3, with 14 bases matching TRBD2. The V and J ends lost 3 bases and 6 bases, in that order; junction bases with no gene match: 5. CDR3 size: 16 residues. CDR1 and CDR2 (germline): KGHSH, LQKENI. The CDR3 DNA follows: TGTGCCAGCTCACCGGGACTAGCGGGAGCGTGGGATACGCAGTATTTT. Translated, it gives CASSPGLAGAWDTQYF.

The chain uses TRBV27 and TRBJ2-1, with D perhaps TRBD1 (5 bases). The V end lost 6 bases, the J end lost 5 bases, and 14 bases lay between the germline ends. Looked up from germline, CDR1 is MNHEY and CDR2 is SMNVEV (reference sequence). This CDR3 spans 14 amino acids. The CDR3 spells CASSLQGGHNEQFF. CDR3 in DNA: TGTGCCAGCAGCCTCCAGGGTGGCCACAATGAGCAGTTCTTC.

The chain joins TRBV28 to TRBJ1-2; D is perhaps TRBD1 (6 bases). Germline CDR1 reads MDHEN; CDR2 reads SYDVKM. The ends were cut back, 2 bases at V and 8 bases at J, with 21 bases in the middle. The CDR3 covers 16 residues. Here the CDR3 reads CASSLGGALLRGGYTF. The CDR3 DNA reads as TGTGCCAGCAGTTTAGGGGGCGCGTTACTTCGAGGGGGCTACACCTTC.